These T cell receptor beta chains were read from a single sample in a study of T cells after somatic rescue of genetic block. Data came from immunoSEQ multiplex PCR; TCRdb stores just in-frame clones and leaves some out. The data hold 55,000 to 70,000 clones, with approximately 90% observed a single time. Source material: peripheral blood mononuclear cells (PBMCs). The receptors stem from a man aged 35-49 years. Each CDR3 is given with its conserved first and last residue. A D gene is named only where the DNA matches it firmly. Some rows have no size entry. The others give once, few or many, or a class for an expanded clone.

v_gene	j_gene	d_gene	len	abundance	CDR3aa	CDR3nt
TRBV28	TRBJ2-7	.	15	.	CASSVGVSGSYEQYF	TGTGCCAGCAGTGTGGGTGTGAGCGGCTCCTACGAGCAGTACTTC
TRBV10-1	TRBJ2-1	.	16	.	CASSERLVIASNEQFF	TGCGCCAGCAGTGAGCGGTTGGTAATAGCCTCCAATGAGCAGTTCTTC
TRBV5-1	TRBJ2-5	TRBD2	16	.	CASSLESRGGLKTQYF	TGCGCCAGCAGCTTGGAGTCGCGGGGGGGCTTGAAGACCCAGTACTTC
TRBV12-5	TRBJ1-3	.	14	few	CASGSGHSGNTIYF	TGTGCTAGTGGTTCAGGTCACTCTGGAAACACCATATATTTT
TRBV21-1	TRBJ1-2	.	16	.	CASSKGMGRERYGYTF	TGTGCCAGCAGCAAAGGGATGGGCAGGGAAAGGTATGGCTACACCTTC
TRBV19	TRBJ2-1	.	13	.	CASSSYSNNEQFF	TGTGCCAGTAGTTCCTACTCGAACAATGAGCAGTTCTTC
TRBV12-5	TRBJ1-1	.	14	.	CASGLPPPRAEAFF	TGTGCTAGTGGTTTGCCCCCTCCCAGGGCTGAAGCTTTCTTT
TRBV4-1	TRBJ1-2	.	15	.	CASSQPQGGFYGYTF	TGCGCCAGCAGCCAACCACAGGGAGGCTTCTATGGCTACACCTTC
TRBV4-1	TRBJ2-1	.	16	.	CASSPRTHMEINEQFF	TGCGCCAGCAGCCCCCGGACCCACATGGAGATCAATGAGCAGTTCTTC
TRBV7-9	TRBJ2-7	TRBD1	15	.	CASSYADRGPNEQYF	TGTGCCAGCAGCTACGCGGACAGGGGGCCAAACGAGCAGTACTTC
TRBV7-6	TRBJ2-3	.	15	.	CASGSGQPNTDTQYF	TGTGCCAGCGGGAGCGGGCAGCCTAATACAGATACGCAGTATTTT
TRBV6-1	TRBJ1-4	.	14	.	CASRDRGHNEKLFF	TGTGCCAGCAGGGACCGGGGCCATAATGAAAAACTGTTTTTT
TRBV4-1	TRBJ2-7	TRBD1	17	.	CASSYAVPGTGGPEQYF	TGCGCCAGCAGCTACGCGGTGCCCGGGACAGGGGGTCCCGAGCAGTACTTC
TRBV18	TRBJ1-2	.	14	.	CASSPLGGDYGYTF	TGTGCCAGCTCACCACTCGGGGGTGACTATGGCTACACCTTC
TRBV28	TRBJ2-4	TRBD1	12	.	CASSWTGVFQYF	TGTGCCAGCAGCTGGACAGGGGTATTTCAGTACTTC
TRBV11-2	TRBJ2-7	.	12	.	CASSLGSYEQYF	TGTGCCAGCAGCTTAGGAAGCTACGAGCAGTACTTC
TRBV6-1	TRBJ2-7	.	14	.	CASSAGRGEYEQYF	TGTGCCAGCAGTGCCGGCAGGGGAGAGTACGAGCAGTACTTC
TRBV10-1	TRBJ2-5	.	14	.	CASSEKPGAETQYF	TGCGCCAGCAGTGAGAAGCCAGGGGCAGAGACCCAGTACTTC
TRBV6-1	TRBJ2-7	TRBD2	13	once	CASSGGLAYEQYF	TGTGCCAGCAGTGGAGGACTAGCGTACGAGCAGTACTTC
TRBV18	TRBJ2-3	TRBD2	15	.	CASSSRREGSDTQYF	TGTGCCAGCTCTTCGAGGCGGGAGGGCTCGGATACGCAGTATTTT
TRBV10-3	TRBJ1-2	.	13	.	CAISEGRGYGYTF	TGTGCCATCAGTGAGGGCAGGGGCTATGGCTACACCTTC
TRBV7-8	TRBJ2-5	TRBD2	13	.	CASGAGLQETQYF	TGTGCCAGCGGGGCGGGACTACAAGAGACCCAGTACTTC
TRBV18	TRBJ1-5	.	15	.	CASSQQNRDNQPQHF	TGTGCCAGCTCACAACAAAACAGGGACAATCAGCCCCAGCATTTT
TRBV4-1	TRBJ2-6	.	16	.	CASSQAPGSGANVLTF	TGCGCCAGCAGCCAAGCCCCAGGCTCTGGGGCCAACGTCCTGACTTTC
TRBV18	TRBJ1-1	.	18	.	CASSPPFGRDTKNTEAFF	TGTGCCAGCTCACCCCCTTTCGGCCGGGACACCAAGAACACTGAAGCTTTCTTT
TRBV6-6	TRBJ1-4	TRBD1	16	.	CASSYTDRGGNEKLFF	TGTGCCAGCAGTTACACCGACAGGGGCGGTAATGAAAAACTGTTTTTT
TRBV7-2	TRBJ1-4	TRBD1	13	few	CASSKRQGEKLFF	TGTGCCAGCAGCAAGCGACAGGGTGAAAAACTGTTTTTT
TRBV18	TRBJ1-5	.	16	.	CASSPHPQAANQPQHF	TGTGCCAGCTCACCACATCCCCAGGCCGCCAATCAGCCCCAGCATTTT
TRBV11-2	TRBJ2-6	.	14	.	CASSSLSGANVLTF	TGTGCCAGCAGCTCACTCTCGGGGGCCAACGTCCTGACTTTC
TRBV5-1	TRBJ1-5	TRBD1	15	.	CASRGGQEPNQPQHF	TGCGCCAGCAGGGGAGGACAGGAGCCCAATCAGCCCCAGCATTTT
TRBV19	TRBJ2-1	TRBD2	15	.	CASSLSGSSYNEQFF	TGTGCCAGTAGTCTGAGCGGGAGCTCCTACAATGAGCAGTTCTTC
TRBV14	TRBJ1-1	.	13	.	CASSLYRDGGAFF	TGTGCCAGCAGCCTTTACAGGGACGGAGGAGCTTTCTTT
TRBV6-6	TRBJ1-1	TRBD1	13	.	CASSYTGQGEAFF	TGTGCCAGCAGTTACACCGGACAGGGTGAAGCTTTCTTT
TRBV7-2	TRBJ1-5	.	13	.	CASSSVGNQPQHF	TGTGCCAGCAGCTCGGTTGGCAATCAGCCCCAGCATTTT
TRBV4-1	TRBJ2-5	.	15	.	CASSPLRRVQETQYF	TGCGCCAGCAGCCCTCTTCGGAGGGTGCAGGAGACCCAGTACTTC
TRBV14	TRBJ2-1	TRBD2	14	.	CATEVASGTNEQFF	TGTGCCACCGAGGTGGCTAGCGGGACCAATGAGCAGTTCTTC
TRBV6-1	TRBJ1-4	TRBD1	14	once	CASSAGQGSEKLFF	TGTGCCAGCAGTGCGGGACAGGGTAGTGAAAAACTGTTTTTT
TRBV7-8	TRBJ2-7	TRBD1	13	few	CASRYRGRDEQYF	TGTGCCAGCAGGTACAGGGGGCGGGATGAGCAGTACTTC
TRBV5-6	TRBJ2-6	.	14	once	CASSLRSGANVLTF	TGTGCCAGCAGCTTGCGATCTGGGGCCAACGTCCTGACTTTC
TRBV6-1	TRBJ1-1	.	13	.	CASSKAVNTEAFF	TGTGCCAGTTCCAAGGCGGTGAACACTGAAGCTTTCTTT
TRBV11-3	TRBJ2-1	.	15	.	CASSLDPLKNNEQFF	TGTGCCAGCAGCTTAGATCCTCTGAAGAACAATGAGCAGTTCTTC
TRBV28	TRBJ2-3	.	13	.	CASSLKSTDTQYF	TGTGCCAGCAGTTTAAAAAGCACAGATACGCAGTATTTT
TRBV2	TRBJ2-3	.	12	few	CASISEGDTQYF	TGTGCCAGCATTTCGGAGGGAGATACGCAGTATTTT
TRBV7-9	TRBJ2-1	.	12	once	CASSLVGAGQFF	TGTGCCAGCAGCTTAGTTGGGGCTGGGCAGTTCTTC
TRBV6-5	TRBJ2-7	.	12	.	CASRTIPHEQYF	TGTGCCAGCAGAACCATCCCGCACGAGCAGTACTTC
TRBV25-1	TRBJ2-7	.	13	.	CASSESGYYEQYF	TGTGCCAGCAGTGAATCGGGATACTACGAGCAGTACTTC
TRBV6-6	TRBJ1-1	.	14	.	CASSYSRRTSEAFF	TGTGCCAGCAGTTACTCGAGACGGACTTCTGAAGCTTTCTTT
TRBV7-2	TRBJ2-6	.	17	once	CASSLAGRISGANVLTF	TGTGCCAGCAGCTTAGCGGGACGTATCTCTGGGGCCAACGTCCTGACTTTC
TRBV19	TRBJ1-5	.	13	.	CASSTDSHQPQHF	TGTGCCAGTAGTACCGACAGTCATCAGCCCCAGCATTTT
TRBV5-6	TRBJ1-2	.	12	few	CASSPGGHGYTF	TGTGCCAGCAGCCCGGGGGGGCATGGCTACACCTTC
TRBV7-8	TRBJ2-3	TRBD1	14	.	CASSLGQGADTQYF	TGTGCCAGCAGCCTTGGACAGGGAGCAGATACGCAGTATTTT
TRBV2	TRBJ1-5	.	13	.	CASRDSSNQPQHF	TGTGCCAGCAGAGACAGTAGCAATCAGCCCCAGCATTTT
TRBV30	TRBJ2-4	.	15	.	CAWRAGRGAKNIQYF	TGTGCCTGGAGAGCCGGGCGAGGGGCCAAAAACATTCAGTACTTC
TRBV5-4	TRBJ2-5	TRBD2	14	once	CASSLGLARETQYF	TGTGCCAGCAGCTTGGGACTAGCGAGGGAGACCCAGTACTTC
TRBV6-1	TRBJ2-1	TRBD1	16	.	CASSETPGGAYHEQFF	TGTGCCAGCAGCGAAACTCCAGGGGGCGCGTATCATGAGCAGTTCTTC
TRBV11-3	TRBJ2-1	.	15	.	CASSLDLRSGNEQFF	TGTGCCAGCAGCTTAGATTTACGCAGCGGCAATGAGCAGTTCTTC
TRBV11-3	TRBJ2-3	TRBD2	15	.	CASSFKRGGSDTQYF	TGTGCCAGCAGCTTTAAGCGGGGGGGGTCAGATACGCAGTATTTT
TRBV7-8	TRBJ2-1	TRBD1	14	.	CASSLQPQGYEQFF	TGTGCCAGCAGCTTGCAACCACAGGGGTATGAGCAGTTCTTC
TRBV5-1	TRBJ2-5	.	13	.	CASSVQTWETQYF	TGCGCCAGCAGCGTCCAGACCTGGGAGACCCAGTACTTC
TRBV4-1	TRBJ1-5	.	17	few	CASSQRQNPALNQPQHF	TGCGCCAGCAGCCAAAGGCAAAACCCGGCTCTCAATCAGCCCCAGCATTTT